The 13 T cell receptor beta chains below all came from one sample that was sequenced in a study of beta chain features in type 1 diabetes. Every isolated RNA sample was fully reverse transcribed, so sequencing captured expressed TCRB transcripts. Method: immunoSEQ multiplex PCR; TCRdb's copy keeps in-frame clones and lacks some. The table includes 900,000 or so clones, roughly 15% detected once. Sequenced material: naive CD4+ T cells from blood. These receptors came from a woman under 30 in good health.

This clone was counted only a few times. As DNA, the CDR3 is TGCAGCGTTTCCAGGGTGTTCACAGATACGCAGTATTTT. Residues: CSVSRVFTDTQYF. This sequence joins TRBV29-1 and TRBJ2-3; tentatively, D is TRBD1 (5 bases). Per the germline V gene, CDR1 is SQVTM and CDR2 is ANQGSEA. V was clipped by 5 bases and J by 2 bases, with 11 bases between them. This CDR3 contains 13 residues.

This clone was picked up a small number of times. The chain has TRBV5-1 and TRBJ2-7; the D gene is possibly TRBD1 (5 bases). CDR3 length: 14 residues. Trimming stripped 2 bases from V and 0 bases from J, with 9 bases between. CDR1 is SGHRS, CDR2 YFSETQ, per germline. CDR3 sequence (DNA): TGCGCCAGCAGCTTAGACAGTCCCTCCTACGAGCAGTACTTC. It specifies CASSLDSPSYEQYF.

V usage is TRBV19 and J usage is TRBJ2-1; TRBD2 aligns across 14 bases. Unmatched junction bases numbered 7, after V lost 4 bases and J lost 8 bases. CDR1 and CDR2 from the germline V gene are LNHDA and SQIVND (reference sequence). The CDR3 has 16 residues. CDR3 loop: CASSKGGTSGRYEQFF. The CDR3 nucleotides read TGTGCCAGTAGTAAGGGCGGGACTAGCGGGAGATATGAGCAGTTCTTC.

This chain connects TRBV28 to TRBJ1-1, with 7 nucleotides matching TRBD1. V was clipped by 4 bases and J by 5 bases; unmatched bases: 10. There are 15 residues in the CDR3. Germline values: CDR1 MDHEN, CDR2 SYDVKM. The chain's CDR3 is CASSSPGQSWTEAFF. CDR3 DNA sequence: TGTGCCAGCAGTTCCCCGGGACAGTCATGGACTGAAGCTTTCTTT.

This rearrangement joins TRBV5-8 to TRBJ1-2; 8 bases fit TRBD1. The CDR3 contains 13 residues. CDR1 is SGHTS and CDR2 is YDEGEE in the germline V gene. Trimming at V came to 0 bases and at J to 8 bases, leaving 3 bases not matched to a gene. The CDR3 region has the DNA TGTGCCAGCAGCTTGGTGACAGGGGAGGGCTACACCTTC. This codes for CASSLVTGEGYTF.

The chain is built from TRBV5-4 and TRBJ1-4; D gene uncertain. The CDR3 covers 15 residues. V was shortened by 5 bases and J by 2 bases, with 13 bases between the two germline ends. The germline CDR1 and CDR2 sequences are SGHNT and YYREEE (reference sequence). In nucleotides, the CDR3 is TGTGCCAGCAGTACTCTCGACGGGACTAATGAAAAACTGTTTTTT. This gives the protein CASSTLDGTNEKLFF.

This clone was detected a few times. CDR3 sequence: CASSLGGRGGSYEQYF. The CDR3 DNA reads as TGTGCCAGCAGCTTGGGCGGTCGGGGCGGCTCCTACGAGCAGTACTTC. This chain uses TRBV7-9 with TRBJ2-7, with D possibly being TRBD1 or TRBD2 (5 bases each). Trimming removed 3 bases from V and 0 bases from J, with 15 bases in between. The germline CDR1 and CDR2 sequences are SEHNR and FQNEAQ (reference sequence). CDR3 length equals 16 residues.

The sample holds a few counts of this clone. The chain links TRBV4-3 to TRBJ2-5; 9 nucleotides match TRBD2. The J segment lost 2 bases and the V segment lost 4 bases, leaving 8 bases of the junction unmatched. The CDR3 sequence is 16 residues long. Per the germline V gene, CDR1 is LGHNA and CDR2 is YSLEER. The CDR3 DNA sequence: TGCGCCAGCAGCCCCTTAGCGGGAGAGGGACAAGAGACCCAGTACTTC. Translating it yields CASSPLAGEGQETQYF.

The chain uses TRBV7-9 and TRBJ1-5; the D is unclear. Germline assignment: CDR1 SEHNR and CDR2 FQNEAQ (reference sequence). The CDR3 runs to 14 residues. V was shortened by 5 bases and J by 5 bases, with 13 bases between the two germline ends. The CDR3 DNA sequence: TGTGCCAGCAGCCCGTATAACTGGGATCAGCCCCAGCATTTT. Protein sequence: CASSPYNWDQPQHF.

CDR3 protein: CASSRWTGENGYTF. The CDR3 coding sequence is TGCGCCAGCAGCAGGTGGACAGGGGAAAATGGCTACACCTTC. This chain uses TRBV5-1 with TRBJ1-2; 9 positions agree with TRBD1. The CDR3 loop spans 14 amino acids. V trimming: 4 bases; J trimming: 6 bases; junction bases outside the gene matches: 7. Looked up from germline, CDR1 is SGHRS and CDR2 is YFSETQ.

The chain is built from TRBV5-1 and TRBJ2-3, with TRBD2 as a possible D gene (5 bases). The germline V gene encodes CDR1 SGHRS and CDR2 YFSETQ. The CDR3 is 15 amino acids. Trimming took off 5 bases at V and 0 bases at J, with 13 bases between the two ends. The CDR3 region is CASRGLGSSTDTQYF. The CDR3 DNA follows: TGCGCCAGCAGAGGGCTGGGGAGTAGCACAGATACGCAGTATTTT.

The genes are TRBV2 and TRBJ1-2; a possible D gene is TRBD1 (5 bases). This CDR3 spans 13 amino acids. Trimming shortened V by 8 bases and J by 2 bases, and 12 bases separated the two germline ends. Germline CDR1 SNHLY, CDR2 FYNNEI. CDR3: CASGAERNYGYTF. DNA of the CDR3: TGTGCCAGCGGGGCCGAGCGGAACTATGGCTACACCTTC.

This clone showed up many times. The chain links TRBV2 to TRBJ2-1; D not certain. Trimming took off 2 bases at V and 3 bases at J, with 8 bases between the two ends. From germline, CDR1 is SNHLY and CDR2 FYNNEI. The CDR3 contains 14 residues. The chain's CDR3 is CASSESWNYNEQFF. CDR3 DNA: TGTGCCAGCAGTGAATCTTGGAACTACAATGAGCAGTTCTTC.